The rows below give T cell receptor beta chains drawn from one sample of a study of blood T cells in healthy people across ages. TCRdb reprocessed the 5' RACE reads with MiXCR, giving one entry per CDR3 protein. This table holds 650,000 to 1,000,000 distinct CDR3 sequences, 35% to 40% found once. The sample comprised blood. These receptors all come from a man aged 18 to 29 in good health. CDR3s include the opening cysteine and the closing phenylalanine or tryptophan. Fields, in order: J gene, clone size, CDR3 length, D gene, V gene, CDR3 protein, CDR3 DNA. The D gene is left open where the match is weak. A clone size is listed for some rows: how often the clone was seen (once, few, many), or a class if it is expanded.

TRBJ2-3 few 21 - TRBV6-2/TRBV6-3 CASSSRDRTNYPSHYTDTQYF TGTGCCAGCAGTTCCCGCGATCGGACCAACTACCCTTCACATTACACAGATACGCAGTATTTT
TRBJ2-3 - 15 TRBD2 TRBV28 CASSTGTSGGDTQYF TGTGCCAGCAGTACCGGGACTAGCGGGGGGGATACGCAGTATTTT
TRBJ2-3 - 14 TRBD2 TRBV12-3/TRBV12-4 CASRPGLGLDAQYF TGTGCCAGCAGGCCCGGACTAGGATTAGATGCGCAGTATTTT
TRBJ2-1 - 14 - TRBV7-2 CASSLRISYNEQFF TGTGCCAGCAGCTTACGCATCTCCTACAATGAGCAGTTCTTC
TRBJ2-1 - 17 TRBD2 TRBV7-2 CASSSLSGVDSYNEQFF TGTGCCAGCAGTTCCCTGAGCGGGGTCGACTCCTACAATGAGCAGTTCTTC
TRBJ1-1 - 13 TRBD1 TRBV7-9 CASSRDRVAEAFF TGTGCCAGCAGCCGGGACAGGGTGGCTGAAGCTTTCTTT
TRBJ2-3 few 17 TRBD2 TRBV4-3 CASSPSRTSGGGDTQYF TGCGCCAGCAGCCCAAGTCGGACTAGCGGGGGGGGAGATACGCAGTATTTT
TRBJ2-2 few 17 TRBD2 TRBV20-1 CSAAETSGGAAAGELFF TGCAGTGCTGCCGAAACTAGCGGGGGAGCTGCGGCCGGGGAGCTGTTTTTT
TRBJ2-5 - 12 - TRBV20-1 CSAGGLGETQYF TGCAGTGCTGGAGGGCTCGGAGAGACCCAGTACTTC
TRBJ2-7 - 15 TRBD1 TRBV29-1 CSVEDMGTANNEQYF TGCAGCGTTGAAGATATGGGGACAGCAAACAATGAGCAGTACTTC
TRBJ2-5 - 16 TRBD1 TRBV6-2/TRBV6-3 CASSSTRRDRKETQYF TGTGCCAGCAGTTCGACACGCCGGGACAGAAAAGAGACCCAGTACTTC
TRBJ2-5 few 15 TRBD1 TRBV7-2 CASSANRGRAETQYF TGTGCCAGCAGCGCAAACAGGGGGCGCGCCGAGACCCAGTACTTC
TRBJ1-1 - 10 - TRBV20-1 CSASRDTAFF TGCAGTGCTAGCCGGGACACGGCTTTCTTT
TRBJ2-3 - 14 - TRBV5-1 CASSVSTGQDTQYF TGCGCCAGCAGCGTGAGCACAGGGCAAGATACGCAGTATTTT
TRBJ2-3 - 16 - TRBV10-3 CAISDFKRRSTDTQYF TGTGCCATCAGTGATTTCAAGCGGCGAAGCACAGATACGCAGTATTTT
TRBJ1-5 - 16 - TRBV6-6 CASSTMTGLQNQPQHF TGTGCCAGCAGTACCATGACAGGTCTGCAAAATCAGCCCCAGCATTTT
TRBJ1-2 once 13 - TRBV30 CAWSLRDLNGYTF TGCGCCTGGAGCCTCAGGGACCTAAACGGCTACACCTTC
TRBJ1-1 few 14 - TRBV15 CATQREGTSTEAFF TGTGCCACCCAGAGGGAGGGGACGAGCACTGAAGCTTTCTTT
TRBJ1-3 - 17 TRBD1 TRBV4-2 CASSQDGTVSSGNTIYF TGTGCCAGCAGCCAAGATGGGACAGTCTCCTCTGGAAACACCATATATTTT
TRBJ1-3 - 13 - TRBV20-1 CSASKEPGNTIYF TGCAGTGCTTCAAAAGAACCTGGGAACACCATATATTTT
TRBJ1-6 - 16 - TRBV11-2 CASSKTPGSYNSPLHF TGTGCCAGCAGCAAGACCCCGGGCTCCTATAATTCACCCCTCCACTTT
TRBJ1-1 - 13 - TRBV7-9 CASSLARAGEAFF TGTGCCAGCAGCTTAGCGCGGGCAGGCGAAGCTTTCTTT